One sample yielded the 20 T cell receptor beta chains listed below, sequenced in a study of response to subunit inactivated influenza vaccine. TCRdb re-derived calls from the RT-PCR reads in MiXCR, one entry per CDR3 protein. The sample carries 650,000 to 800,000 distinct CDR3 sequences, approximately 14% recorded once. Here the sequenced sample was PBMCs from blood, taken 14 to 15 days before vaccination. The receptor set was obtained from a middle-aged man who received an inactivated influenza vaccine.

This clonotype was seen repeatedly, ten times or more. The DNA of the CDR3 is TGTGCCAGCAGTGTACTACAGGGTAGCCCTGAAGCTTTCTTT. Translating it yields CASSVLQGSPEAFF. This chain uses TRBV27 with TRBJ1-1, with a weak D call TRBD1 (6 bases). The CDR3 is 14 residues long. Trimming stripped 5 bases from V and 6 bases from J, with 16 bases between. Looked up from germline, CDR1 is MNHEY and CDR2 is SMNVEV (reference sequence).

This clonotype was found a few times. The chain recombines TRBV9 with TRBJ2-1; 10 bases are shared with TRBD2. Germline V CDR1 and CDR2: SGDLS, YYNGEE. The CDR3 extends over 18 amino acids. V lost 2 bases to trimming and J lost 4 bases; unmatched junction nucleotides: 12. Here the CDR3 DNA reads TGTGCCAGCAGCGTCCGAGCGGGAGGGTTAAGTATGTACAATGAGCAGTTCTTC. Protein: CASSVRAGGLSMYNEQFF.

The chain recombines TRBV9 with TRBJ2-7; 10 positions agree with TRBD2. The V and J ends lost 4 bases and 0 bases, in that order; junction bases with no gene match: 10. Germline values: CDR1 SGDLS, CDR2 YYNGEE. The CDR3 extends over 17 amino acids. The CDR3 nucleotides are TGTGCCAGCAGCAACCCCTTAGCGGGGGGCAGCTCCTACGAGCAGTACTTC. The encoded protein is CASSNPLAGGSSYEQYF.

Many counts were recorded for this clonotype. The chain employs TRBV12-3 or TRBV12-4 and TRBJ2-1, with D hard to call. This CDR3 has 12 residues. Deletions cut 3 bases from V and 5 bases from J, with 5 bases between. In DNA, the CDR3 is TGTGCCAGCAGTTTGTTTCACAATGAGCAGTTCTTC. It encodes CASSLFHNEQFF.

The rearrangement joins TRBV5-5 to TRBJ2-4; possible D gene TRBD1, 5 bases. The length of the CDR3 is 13 residues. V was trimmed by 7 bases and J by 5 bases, leaving 13 bases between them. CDR1 and CDR2 from the germline V gene are SGHKS and YYEKEE (reference sequence). CDR3: CASGAGKENIQYF. The CDR3 nucleotides read TGTGCCAGCGGGGCAGGGAAAGAAAACATTCAGTACTTC.

This chain uses TRBV20-1 with TRBJ1-5; 7 bases fit TRBD1. V shed 4 bases, J shed 5 bases, and the junction held 8 bases outside the gene matches. Looked up from germline, CDR1 is DFQATT and CDR2 is SNEGSKA (reference sequence). The CDR3 runs 14 residues. CDR3 nucleotides: TGCAGTGCTACCTTACCTCAGGGGGATCAGCCCCAGCATTTT. Amino acids: CSATLPQGDQPQHF.

The chain has TRBV20-1 and TRBJ2-1; D perhaps matches TRBD2 (6 bases). The germline CDR1 and CDR2 sequences are DFQATT and SNEGSKA (reference sequence). The CDR3 extends over 14 amino acids. CDR3 amino acids: CLRKRLGSYNEQFF. For the CDR3, the DNA is TGCCTACGGAAGAGACTAGGTTCCTACAATGAGCAGTTCTTC.

This clonotype was observed a handful of times. The V gene is TRBV15, the J gene TRBJ1-5; D is undetermined. Germline V gene sequence: CDR1 LNHNV, CDR2 YYDKDF (reference sequence). CDR3 length equals 15 residues. Trimming left V 0 bases short and J 2 bases short, with 8 bases between. The CDR3 region is CATSRDLLGNQPQHF. In DNA form, the CDR3 reads TGTGCCACCAGCAGAGATCTCCTGGGCAATCAGCCCCAGCATTTT.

This clonotype came up a few times. The chain employs TRBV20-1 and TRBJ2-2, with 11 bases fitting TRBD2. V shed 6 bases, J shed 5 bases, and the junction held 5 bases outside the gene matches. Per germline, CDR1 DFQATT and CDR2 SNEGSKA (reference sequence). There are 14 residues in the CDR3. CDR3: CSARLAGPTGELFF. As DNA, the CDR3 is TGCAGTGCGAGACTAGCGGGACCAACCGGGGAGCTGTTTTTT.

This clonotype was found many times. CDR3 sequence reads: CASSQRDTKRETQYF. The CDR3 coding sequence is TGTGCCAGCAGCCAACGGGACACAAAGAGGGAGACCCAGTACTTC. The chain carries TRBV3-1 and TRBJ2-5; maybe TRBD1 (6 bases). The ends were cut back, 2 bases at V and 5 bases at J, with 15 bases in the middle. This CDR3 has 15 amino acids. Germline CDR1 and CDR2: LGHDT and YNNKEL (reference sequence).

The chain has TRBV6-2 or TRBV6-3 and TRBJ2-3; TRBD2 might be the D (7 bases). V dropped 2 bases and J dropped 4 bases, with 16 bases sitting between them. Germline V gene sequence: CDR1 MNHEY, CDR2 SVGEGT. The CDR3 extends over 16 amino acids. The chain's CDR3 is CASSYLIGGPPDTQYF. In DNA, the CDR3 is TGTGCCAGCAGTTACCTCATCGGGGGGCCCCCAGATACGCAGTATTTT.

This clonotype was counted a few times. The chain carries TRBV12-3 or TRBV12-4 and TRBJ1-3; D uncertain. CDR3 length: 15 amino acids. V lost 7 bases and J 0 bases, leaving 13 bases between the germline ends. CDR3 sequence: CASTPWLLSGNTIYF. In DNA form, the CDR3 reads TGTGCCAGCACACCGTGGTTACTCTCTGGAAACACCATATATTTT.

The chain combines TRBV27 with TRBJ1-2; the D gene is possibly TRBD1 (6 bases). V dropped 2 bases and J dropped 3 bases, with 16 bases sitting between them. This CDR3 is built from 16 residues. CDR1 and CDR2 (germline): MNHEY, SMNVEV (reference sequence). The CDR3 loop is CASSLLNREGYYGYTF. The CDR3 DNA sequence: TGTGCCAGCAGTTTACTTAACAGGGAGGGGTACTATGGCTACACCTTC.

The chain has TRBV9 and TRBJ2-7, with a possible D match to TRBD2 (6 bases). Looked up from germline, CDR1 is SGDLS and CDR2 is YYNGEE. The CDR3 is made up of 18 amino acids. V was cut by 5 bases and J by 1 base, with 25 bases left in between. CDR3 amino acids: CASSPESPGASVSYEQYF. In DNA form, the CDR3 reads TGTGCCAGCAGTCCCGAAAGTCCTGGGGCTAGCGTGTCCTACGAGCAGTACTTC. Combining the CDR3 with reference TRBV9 and TRBJ2-7 gives the whole variable domain DSGVTQTPKHLITATGQRVTLRCSPRSGDLSVYWYQQSLDQGLQFLIQYYNGEERAKGNILERFSAQQFPDLHSELNLSSLELGDSALYFCASSPESPGASVSYEQYFGPGTRLTVT.

This clonotype was seen a few times. The chain is built from TRBV10-3 and TRBJ1-1, with a weak D call TRBD1 (6 bases). The CDR3 runs to 15 residues. Germline V lookup: CDR1 ENHRY, CDR2 SYGVKD. V dropped 2 bases and J dropped 0 bases, with 10 bases sitting between them. CDR3 in amino acids: CAISEQGQLNTEAFF. CDR3 nucleotide sequence: TGTGCCATCAGTGAGCAGGGGCAGCTGAACACTGAAGCTTTCTTT.

The V call is TRBV6-1, the J call TRBJ1-5; 10 bases are a match to TRBD1. CDR1 MNHNS and CDR2 SASEGT come from the germline V gene. J lost 5 bases, V lost 7 bases, and 8 bases had no gene match. CDR3 length: 15 residues. CDR3 region: CASKQTGGFDQPQHF. The DNA for the CDR3 is TGTGCCAGCAAGCAGACAGGGGGCTTTGATCAGCCCCAGCATTTT.

This chain joins TRBV7-8 and TRBJ1-5; D gene uncertain. This CDR3 has 18 residues. Germline V lookup: CDR1 SGHVS, CDR2 FQNEAQ. Trimming removed 0 bases from V and 0 bases from J, with 15 bases in between. The CDR3 region is CASSLAVHLGISNQPQHF. CDR3 sequence (DNA): TGTGCCAGCAGCTTAGCAGTACACTTGGGGATTAGCAATCAGCCCCAGCATTTT.

The chain is built from TRBV7-8 and TRBJ2-1; perhaps TRBD1 as D (6 bases). CDR1 is SGHVS and CDR2 is FQNEAQ in the germline V gene. The V end lost 4 bases, the J end lost 5 bases, and 15 bases lay between the germline ends. The CDR3 loop spans 15 amino acids. DNA of the CDR3: TGTGCCAGCAGCTGGCTAGCAGGGGCCCACAATGAGCAGTTCTTC. Amino acid sequence: CASSWLAGAHNEQFF.

This clonotype was seen only a few times. This rearrangement joins TRBV7-9 to TRBJ2-2, with a possible D match to TRBD1 (6 bases). V lost 4 bases to trimming and J lost 3 bases, with 15 bases between them. The CDR3 totals 16 residues. Per the germline V gene, CDR1 is SEHNR and CDR2 is FQNEAQ (reference sequence). The CDR3 DNA is TGTGCCAGCAGCTCCAACAGGGTCCCGGACACCGGGGAGCTGTTTTTT. Amino acid sequence: CASSSNRVPDTGELFF.

The gene calls are TRBV3-1 and TRBJ2-5; 7 bases agree with TRBD2. The CDR3 length is 17 residues. Per germline, CDR1 LGHDT and CDR2 YNNKEL (reference sequence). With 0 bases clipped from V and 2 bases from J, the junction kept 9 bases outside the gene matches. The CDR3 DNA reads as TGTGCCAGCAGCCAAGAGAGAACGGGGGGAATTCAAGAGACCCAGTACTTC. This gives the protein CASSQERTGGIQETQYF.